Described below is a single T cell receptor (beta chain) sequence and its context. Its antigen remains unidentified. Trimming removed 1 base from V and 6 bases from J, with 11 bases in between. The CDR3 has 13 residues. Looked up from germline, CDR1 is DFQATT and CDR2 is SNEGSKA (reference sequence). This specimen comes from a study of T cells after yellow fever vaccination. General study points: The booster response re-showed most primary clones: around 96% CD4, approximately 90% CD8.

TCR cDNA was made by 5'RACE template switching, adding a universal primer site and UMIs. TCRdb redid the calling of the 5' RACE reads with MiXCR, one entry per CDR3 protein. Altogether around 500,000 distinct CDR3 sequences are present, 20% to 25% being singletons, with the ten largest covering around 17%. The input for sequencing was PBMCs, taken approximately 22 days after the first yellow fever vaccination. The chain is built from TRBV20-1 and TRBJ2-3; D may match TRBD1 or TRBD2 (5 bases each). The receptor comes from a man between 18 and 35 years old who received the YFV17D yellow fever vaccine. CDR3 sequence: CSARGVGEDTQYF. DNA for the CDR3: TGCAGTGCTAGAGGTGTGGGGGAGGATACGCAGTATTTT.